Presented here are 13 T cell receptor beta chains from one specimen sequenced in a study of shared clonotypes between healthy human individuals. Method: immunoSEQ multiplex PCR; TCRdb's copy keeps in-frame clones and lacks some. The table shows 2 million to 2.5 million clones, with 80% to 95% occurring only once. Sample: naive CD4+ T cells from PBMCs. Subset indicated: CD45RA+ positively selected. The receptor set was obtained from a young man in good health. Some clones in this sample may be carry-over from other donors' samples.

This chain joins TRBV18 and TRBJ2-1; possible D gene TRBD2, 5 bases. The V gene lost 4 bases and the J gene lost 6 bases, with 10 bases spanning the gap. Germline V gene lookup returns CDR1 KGHSH and CDR2 LQKENI. The CDR3 loop spans 13 amino acids. CDR3 region: CASSLEGPNEQFF. CDR3 sequence (DNA): TGTGCCAGCTCACTTGAGGGCCCCAATGAGCAGTTCTTC.

A remark on this clone: Other DNA sequences within the sample encode an identical CDR3. The J gene is TRBJ2-5, the V gene TRBV29-1, with a tentative D call TRBD2 (5 bases). V was pared by 2 bases and J by 1 base, with 5 bases between. The germline V gene has CDR1 SQVTM and CDR2 ANQGSEA. This CDR3 has 12 amino acids. The DNA for the CDR3 is TGCAGCGTTGAAAGCGGCCAAGAGACCCAGTACTTC. Translating it yields CSVESGQETQYF.

This clone was observed a handful of times. The chain couples TRBV19 to TRBJ1-5; D is unresolved. Germline CDR1 LNHDA, CDR2 SQIVND (reference sequence). The CDR3 loop spans 12 amino acids. Deletions cut 4 bases from V and 6 bases from J, with 7 bases between. The DNA of the CDR3 is TGTGCCAGTAGTACCGGACCTCAGCCCCAGCATTTT. Amino acids: CASSTGPQPQHF.

To note about this clone: The same CDR3 is also encoded by other DNA sequences in this sample. This chain connects TRBV28 to TRBJ2-5; no clear D. Per germline, CDR1 MDHEN and CDR2 SYDVKM. This CDR3 has 12 residues. Trimming pared 2 bases from V and 5 bases from J, leaving 6 bases between. CDR3 DNA sequence: TGTGCCAGCAGTTTACCTAGGGAGACCCAGTACTTC. Translated, it gives CASSLPRETQYF.

The V and J genes are TRBV28 and TRBJ2-7, with 8 bases fitting TRBD2. This CDR3 region has 16 residues. Germline V gene lookup returns CDR1 MDHEN and CDR2 SYDVKM. V lost 5 bases to trimming and J lost 2 bases; unmatched junction nucleotides: 11. CDR3 in amino acids: CASSPSSSGTTYEQYF. CDR3 nucleotide sequence: TGTGCCAGCAGTCCGTCGAGTAGCGGGACGACCTACGAGCAGTACTTC.

The chain has TRBV28 and TRBJ2-2; the D is unclear. The CDR3 runs to 16 residues. The germline gives CDR1 MDHEN, CDR2 SYDVKM. V lost 1 base and J lost 2, with 11 bases in between. In nucleotides, the CDR3 is TGTGCCAGCAGTTTATTCCCTGCACTTAACACCGGGGAGCTGTTTTTT. This gives the protein CASSLFPALNTGELFF.

The V call is TRBV30, the J call TRBJ2-5; 7 bases align to TRBD1. The end of the DNA is better explained by TRBJ2-7, so the J call may be wrong. Germline CDR1 is GTSNPN and CDR2 is SVGIG (reference sequence). This CDR3 has 15 amino acids. CDR3 loop: CAWSVKRDSSYEQYF. Here the CDR3 DNA reads TGTGCCTGGAGTGTAAAACGGGACAGCTCCTACGAGCAGTACTTC.

The V gene is TRBV7-3, the J gene TRBJ1-4; TRBD1 might be the D (5 bases). The CDR3 sequence is 17 residues long. In germline, CDR1 is SGHTA, CDR2 FQGTGA. V lost 6 bases, J lost 0 bases, and 17 bases lay in between. The CDR3 DNA reads as TGTGCCAGCAGACGGACACGAAGTGGGGCAACTAATGAAAAACTGTTTTTT. Amino acids: CASRRTRSGATNEKLFF.

The chain couples TRBV18 to TRBJ1-1, with D unresolved. Germline V lookup: CDR1 KGHSH, CDR2 LQKENI. This CDR3 spans 15 amino acids. Trimming removed 3 bases at V and 3 bases at J, with 14 bases between. The CDR3 nucleotides are TGTGCCAGCTCACCCCGGACGGCCGTGGACACTGAAGCTTTCTTT. It codes for CASSPRTAVDTEAFF.

CDR3 nucleotide sequence: TGTGCCAGCAGATCTAACCTCAGGGGCAGTTACAATGAGCAGTTCTTC. Residues: CASRSNLRGSYNEQFF. J is TRBJ2-1 and V is TRBV7-9; D is possibly TRBD1 (6 bases). Germline V CDR1 and CDR2: SEHNR, FQNEAQ (reference sequence). V was shortened by 6 bases and J by 4 bases, with 19 bases between the two germline ends. The CDR3 is 16 residues long.

The gene calls are TRBV5-1 and TRBJ2-6, with a tentative D call TRBD1 (5 bases). CDR3 size: 15 residues. V lost 4 bases to trimming and J lost 2 bases, with 10 bases between them. The V gene's germline CDR1 is SGHRS and CDR2 YFSETQ. CDR3 sequence: CASSPGHPGANVLTF. The CDR3 DNA sequence: TGCGCCAGCAGCCCTGGACACCCTGGGGCCAACGTCCTGACTTTC. Filled out from reference TRBV5-1 and TRBJ2-6, the complete variable domain reads KAGVTQTPRYLIKTRGQQVTLSCSPISGHRSVSWYQQTPGQGLQFLFEYFSETQRNKGNFPGRFSGRQFSNSRSEMNVSTLELGDSALYLCASSPGHPGANVLTFGAGSRLTVL.

V and J are TRBV7-2 and TRBJ2-1; D might be TRBD2 (5 bases). With 5 bases removed from V and 11 bases from J, the gap between germline ends came to 10 bases. The V gene's germline CDR1 is SGHTA and CDR2 FQGNSA. This CDR3 has 11 amino acids. CDR3 coding DNA: TGTGCCAGCAGCCCGGGGTACCAGCAGTTCTTC. This gives the protein CASSPGYQQFF.

The chain couples TRBV28 to TRBJ2-1, with 9 bases matching TRBD2. Germline CDR1 MDHEN, CDR2 SYDVKM. This CDR3 comprises 17 residues. After removal of 2 bases from V and 1 base from J, the junction contained 6 bases not matched to a gene. CDR3 amino acids: CASSLIAGLASYNEQFF. The CDR3 DNA sequence: TGTGCCAGCAGTTTAATTGCGGGACTAGCATCCTACAATGAGCAGTTCTTC.